What follows are 9 T cell receptor beta chains derived from one specimen sequenced in a study of beta chain features in type 1 diabetes. The study reverse transcribed the entire isolated RNA, so it sequenced expressed TCRB transcripts. Sequencing was performed with immunoSEQ multiplex PCR; in TCRdb, only in-frame clones are kept and a portion is missing. The sample contains 200,000 to 300,000 clones, around an eighth of which appear only once. Sequenced: naive CD4+ T cells from blood. Receptor source: a middle-aged woman in good health.

CDR3 DNA: TGCGCCAGCAGCTTGGGCGGACAGGGGGCAACCTACGAGCAGTACTTC. It is translated as CASSLGGQGATYEQYF. The chain couples TRBV5-1 to TRBJ2-7; 11 bases align to TRBD1. V gave up 0 bases and J gave up 2 bases; unmatched junction bases: 4. Germline loops: CDR1 SGHRS, CDR2 YFSETQ. The CDR3 totals 16 residues.

V gene TRBV2 combines with J gene TRBJ1-2, with TRBD1 as a possible D gene (6 bases). In germline, CDR1 is SNHLY, CDR2 FYNNEI. This CDR3 has 13 residues. Trimming shortened V by 2 bases and J by 6 bases, and 10 bases separated the two germline ends. This chain's CDR3 is CASSERQGNGYTF. CDR3 DNA sequence: TGTGCCAGCAGTGAAAGGCAGGGGAATGGCTACACCTTC.

The V gene is TRBV29-1, the J gene TRBJ2-7, with TRBD1 matching over 10 bases. The CDR3 contains 15 residues. V was pared by 4 bases and J by 9 bases, with 15 bases of the junction left unmatched. From germline, CDR1 is SQVTM and CDR2 ANQGSEA. This CDR3 reads CSVVLGGTGALPQYF. CDR3 DNA: TGCAGCGTTGTCCTCGGCGGGACAGGGGCCCTACCGCAGTACTTC.

The chain has TRBV5-4 and TRBJ1-1; TRBD1 is a possible D gene (5 bases). CDR3 length: 14 residues. CDR1 and CDR2 from the germline V gene are SGHNT and YYREEE (reference sequence). V dropped 1 base and J dropped 5 bases, with 12 bases sitting between them. The CDR3 DNA sequence: TGTGCCAGCAGCTTGTTCAGGGAATGGACTGAAGCTTTCTTT. Residues: CASSLFREWTEAFF.

The chain recombines TRBV9 with TRBJ2-5; TRBD2 matches 16 bases. Near its end, the DNA agrees better with TRBJ2-7, so the J call may be wrong. CDR3 size: 16 residues. Germline V gene lookup returns CDR1 SGDLS and CDR2 YYNGEE. CDR3 nucleotide sequence: TGTGCCAGCAGCCTCGGGACTAGCGGGGGGGCCTACGAGCAGTACTTC. This gives the protein CASSLGTSGGAYEQYF.

This clone showed up just a few times. J is TRBJ1-4 and V is TRBV29-1; 8 bases fit TRBD1. The CDR3 consists of 12 residues. Germline values: CDR1 SQVTM, CDR2 ANQGSEA. V trimming: 4 bases; J trimming: 7 bases; junction bases outside the gene matches: 2. The DNA of the CDR3 is TGCAGCGTTGGCAGGGGGCGTGAAAAACTGTTTTTT. It codes for CSVGRGREKLFF.

This chain uses TRBV6-5 with TRBJ2-7, with a tentative D call TRBD1 (5 bases). Trimming took off 10 bases at V and 2 bases at J, with 15 bases between the two ends. The germline V gene encodes CDR1 MNHEY and CDR2 SVGAGI. This CDR3 is 13 amino acids long. The CDR3 DNA follows: TGTGCCACGCAGGCAGGGCAGCCCTACGAGCAGTACTTC. As protein: CATQAGQPYEQYF.

The chain employs TRBV9 and TRBJ1-2, with D uncertain. The germline V gene encodes CDR1 SGDLS and CDR2 YYNGEE. Deletions cut 0 bases from V and 2 bases from J, with 5 bases between. This CDR3 region has 13 residues. This chain's CDR3 is CASSVEQNYGYTF. As DNA, the CDR3 is TGTGCCAGCAGCGTAGAACAAAACTATGGCTACACCTTC.

The chain links TRBV2 to TRBJ2-2; D is perhaps TRBD2 (6 bases). In germline, CDR1 is SNHLY, CDR2 FYNNEI. The V gene lost 8 bases and the J gene lost 5 bases, with 6 bases spanning the gap. This CDR3 has 11 amino acids. CDR3 amino acids: CASGGTGELFF. As DNA, the CDR3 is TGTGCCAGCGGGGGGACCGGGGAGCTGTTTTTT.